This paragraph reports one TCR beta chain. Its antigen is undetermined. Assay: immunoSEQ multiplex PCR; the TCRdb copy retains only in-frame clones and omits some. The sample lists approximately 150,000 clones, just over 90% occurring once. The CDR3 is 12 residues long. Trimming took off 7 bases at V and 6 bases at J, with 14 bases between the two ends. This sample was taken from a study of T cell responses to AZD1222 COVID-19 vaccine. Study-level results: Spike-wide vaccine-associated CD4 TCRs dominated at 160-218 and 743-854. Seropositive at baseline were only a handful of AZD1222 recipients. Clonal diversity was possibly underestimated, and white British individuals and females predominated among donors. Sampling captured repertoires only after the peak T cell response.

This chain connects TRBV5-3 to TRBJ2-7; D is uncertain. TRBV5-3 is classed as an ORF, of uncertain function. The clonotype comes from an adult in good health. This sample comprised peripheral blood, obtained on day 0 of MenACWY control vaccination. CDR3: CARSGSSPEQYF. The CDR3 DNA is TGTGCCAGATCCGGCTCTTCACCCGAGCAGTACTTC.